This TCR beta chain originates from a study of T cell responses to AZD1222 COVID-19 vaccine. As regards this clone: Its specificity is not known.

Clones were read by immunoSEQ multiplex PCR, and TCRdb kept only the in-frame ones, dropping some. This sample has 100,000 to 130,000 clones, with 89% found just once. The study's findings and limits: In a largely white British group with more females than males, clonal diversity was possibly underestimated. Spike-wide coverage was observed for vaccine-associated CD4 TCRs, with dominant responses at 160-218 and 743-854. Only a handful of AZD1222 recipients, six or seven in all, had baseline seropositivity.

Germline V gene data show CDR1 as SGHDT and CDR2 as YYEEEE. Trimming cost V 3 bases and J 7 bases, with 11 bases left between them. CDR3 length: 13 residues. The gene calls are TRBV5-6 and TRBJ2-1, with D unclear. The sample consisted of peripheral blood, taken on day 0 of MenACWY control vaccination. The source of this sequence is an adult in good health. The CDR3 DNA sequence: TGTGCCAGCAGCTCCAAAGGCAGGAATGAGCAGTTCTTC. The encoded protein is CASSSKGRNEQFF.